This TCR beta chain stems from a study of cytomegalovirus exposure and HLA in healthy donors. It was with 60 Vbeta and 13 Jbeta primers that the PCR ran. Only in-frame clones appear in the TCRdb table, and some are missing; sequencing was by immunoSEQ multiplex PCR. This sample has about 95,000 clones; about 75% occur once, and the top ten carry less than 5%. The CDR3 length is 15 residues. V shed 6 bases and J shed 0 bases, with 12 bases lying between them. Germline CDR1 LNHDA, CDR2 SQIVND (reference sequence). The V call is TRBV19, the J call TRBJ1-5; D remains unclear. This TCR was sampled from a woman aged 40 to 49 in good health and CMV-seronegative. What was sequenced was PBMCs. Here the CDR3 reads CASRKTGNSNQPQHF. CDR3 bases: TGTGCCAGTAGGAAAACGGGGAATAGCAATCAGCCCCAGCATTTT.